This T cell receptor beta chain was identified during a study of blood T cell repertoires in COVID-19. Only in-frame clones appear in the TCRdb table, and some are missing; sequencing was by immunoSEQ multiplex PCR. The sample carries almost 500,000 clones, roughly nine tenths recorded once. The trim removed 4 bases at V and 0 bases at J, leaving 7 bases unmatched. The CDR3 length is 19 residues. Germline CDR1 is SGHRS and CDR2 is YFSETQ. This TCR was recovered from a woman in her sixties who had recovered from COVID-19. The J gene is TRBJ2-6, the V gene TRBV5-1; 13 bases match TRBD2. Sequenced input: PBMCs or T cells enriched from blood (not recorded which). Here the CDR3 DNA reads TGCGCCAGCAGCGCCCGGACTAGCGGGGGCGCCTCTGGGGCCAACGTCCTGACTTTC. This translates into CASSARTSGGASGANVLTF.